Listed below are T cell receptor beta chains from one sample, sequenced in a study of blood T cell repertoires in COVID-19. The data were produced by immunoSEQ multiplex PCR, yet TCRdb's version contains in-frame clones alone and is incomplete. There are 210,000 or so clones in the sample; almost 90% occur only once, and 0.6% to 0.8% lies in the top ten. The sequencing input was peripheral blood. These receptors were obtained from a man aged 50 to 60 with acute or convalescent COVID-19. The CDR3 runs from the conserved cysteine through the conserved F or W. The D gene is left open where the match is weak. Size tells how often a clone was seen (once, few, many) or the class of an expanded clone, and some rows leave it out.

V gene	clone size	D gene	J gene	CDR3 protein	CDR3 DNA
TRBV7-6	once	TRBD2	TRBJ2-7	CASSEGLATSSYEQYF	TGTGCCAGCAGCGAGGGACTAGCTACGAGCTCCTACGAGCAGTACTTC
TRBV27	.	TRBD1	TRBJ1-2	CASSLDRGFGYTF	TGTGCCAGCAGTTTAGACAGGGGGTTTGGCTACACCTTC
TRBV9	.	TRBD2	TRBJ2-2	CASSVGLAGGNRELFF	TGTGCCAGCAGCGTAGGACTAGCGGGGGGCAACCGGGAGCTGTTTTTT
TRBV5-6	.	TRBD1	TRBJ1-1	CASTRTGEAFF	TGTGCCAGCACCCGGACAGGGGAAGCTTTCTTT
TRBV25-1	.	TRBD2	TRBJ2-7	CASTHLAAGLAGAEEQYF	TGTGCCAGCACCCACCTGGCAGCGGGACTAGCAGGGGCTGAAGAGCAGTACTTC
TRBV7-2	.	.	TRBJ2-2	CASSSLRGTNTGELFF	TGTGCCAGCAGTTCCTTGAGGGGGACGAACACCGGGGAGCTGTTTTTT
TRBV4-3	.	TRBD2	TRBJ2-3	CASSPKQTSRTDTQYF	TGCGCCAGCAGCCCCAAACAGACTAGCCGCACAGATACGCAGTATTTT
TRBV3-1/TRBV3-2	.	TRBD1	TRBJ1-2	CASSRFTPRTGSDYGYTF	TGTGCCAGCAGCCGCTTTACCCCCCGGACAGGATCGGACTATGGCTACACCTTC
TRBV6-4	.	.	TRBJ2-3	CASSDFIEGPTQYF	TGTGCCAGCAGTGATTTTATTGAGGGCCCCACGCAGTATTTT
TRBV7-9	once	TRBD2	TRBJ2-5	CASSLAASGTGLRETQYF	TGTGCCAGCAGCTTAGCCGCTAGCGGGACGGGGTTGCGGGAGACCCAGTACTTC
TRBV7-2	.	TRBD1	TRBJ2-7	CASSLAQGTYEQYF	TGTGCCAGCAGCTTAGCACAGGGGACCTACGAGCAGTACTTC
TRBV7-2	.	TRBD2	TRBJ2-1	CASSALAGGLNEQFF	TGTGCCAGCAGCGCCCTAGCGGGGGGACTCAATGAGCAGTTCTTC
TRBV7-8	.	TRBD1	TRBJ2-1	CASSLLLGQGRDNEQFF	TGTGCCAGCAGCTTACTTTTGGGACAGGGGAGGGACAATGAGCAGTTCTTC
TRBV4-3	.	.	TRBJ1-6	CASSQTGGAAVNSPLHF	TGCGCCAGCAGCCAGACCGGGGGGGCGGCGGTTAATTCACCCCTCCACTTT
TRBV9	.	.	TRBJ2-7	CASSVGGAPYEQYF	TGTGCCAGCAGCGTGGGGGGGGCGCCCTACGAGCAGTACTTC
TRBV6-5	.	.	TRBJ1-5	CASSYSRNQPQHF	TGTGCCAGCAGTTACTCGAGAAATCAGCCCCAGCATTTT
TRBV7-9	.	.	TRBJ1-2	CASSLALGAYGYTF	TGTGCCAGCAGCTTAGCGCTGGGAGCCTATGGCTACACCTTC
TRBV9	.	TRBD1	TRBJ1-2	CASSVPITGVSGYTF	TGTGCCAGCAGCGTACCGATTACAGGGGTCTCTGGCTACACCTTC
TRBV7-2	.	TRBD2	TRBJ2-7	CASSLVTSGTYEQYF	TGTGCCAGCAGCTTAGTTACTAGCGGAACATACGAGCAGTACTTC
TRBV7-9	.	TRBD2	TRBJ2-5	CASNPLWASGQETQYF	TGTGCCAGCAACCCCCTTTGGGCTAGCGGGCAAGAGACCCAGTACTTC
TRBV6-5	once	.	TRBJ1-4	CASRQLGGGNEKLFF	TGTGCCAGCAGGCAACTCGGCGGCGGTAATGAAAAACTGTTTTTT
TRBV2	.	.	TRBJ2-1	CASSPTTRLSYNEQFF	TGTGCCAGCAGCCCCACGACTAGACTCTCCTACAATGAGCAGTTCTTC
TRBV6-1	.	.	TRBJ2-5	CASSEGRVKLLQETQYF	TGTGCCAGCAGTGAAGGGCGGGTTAAACTACTTCAAGAGACCCAGTACTTC
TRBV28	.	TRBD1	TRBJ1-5	CASSPGQGAGQPQHF	TGTGCCAGCAGTCCGGGACAGGGGGCGGGTCAGCCCCAGCATTTT
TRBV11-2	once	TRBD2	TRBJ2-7	CASSLVGTKVYEQYF	TGTGCCAGCAGCTTAGTTGGGACTAAGGTCTACGAGCAGTACTTC
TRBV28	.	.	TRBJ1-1	CASRSYTEAFF	TGTGCCAGCAGATCGTACACTGAAGCTTTCTTT
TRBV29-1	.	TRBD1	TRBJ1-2	CSVERTGFYGYTF	TGCAGCGTCGAAAGGACAGGGTTCTATGGCTACACCTTC
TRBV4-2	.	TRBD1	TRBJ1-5	CASSQGTGEGNQPQHF	TGTGCCAGCAGCCAAGGGACAGGGGAGGGCAATCAGCCCCAGCATTTT
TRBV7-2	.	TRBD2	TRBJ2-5	CASSLPLAGGTQYF	TGTGCCAGCAGCTTACCTCTAGCGGGGGGGACCCAGTACTTC
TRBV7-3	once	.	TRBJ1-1	CASSLRGGNPNTEAFF	TGTGCCAGCAGCTTAAGGGGGGGGAACCCGAACACTGAAGCTTTCTTT
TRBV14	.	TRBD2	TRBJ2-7	CASSQDQGGGYEQYF	TGTGCCAGCAGCCAAGATCAAGGCGGGGGTTACGAGCAGTACTTC
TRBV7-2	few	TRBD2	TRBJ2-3	CASASGGGTDTQYF	TGTGCCAGCGCCAGCGGGGGCGGGACAGATACGCAGTATTTT
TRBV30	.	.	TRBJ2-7	CAWSGGRGVYEQYF	TGTGCCTGGAGCGGGGGTAGGGGAGTCTACGAGCAGTACTTC
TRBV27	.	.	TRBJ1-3	CASSTISGGNTIYF	TGTGCCAGCAGTACCATCTCCGGTGGAAACACCATATATTTT
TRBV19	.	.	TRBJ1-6	CASSQGNSPLHF	TGTGCCAGTAGTCAGGGGAATTCACCCCTCCACTTT